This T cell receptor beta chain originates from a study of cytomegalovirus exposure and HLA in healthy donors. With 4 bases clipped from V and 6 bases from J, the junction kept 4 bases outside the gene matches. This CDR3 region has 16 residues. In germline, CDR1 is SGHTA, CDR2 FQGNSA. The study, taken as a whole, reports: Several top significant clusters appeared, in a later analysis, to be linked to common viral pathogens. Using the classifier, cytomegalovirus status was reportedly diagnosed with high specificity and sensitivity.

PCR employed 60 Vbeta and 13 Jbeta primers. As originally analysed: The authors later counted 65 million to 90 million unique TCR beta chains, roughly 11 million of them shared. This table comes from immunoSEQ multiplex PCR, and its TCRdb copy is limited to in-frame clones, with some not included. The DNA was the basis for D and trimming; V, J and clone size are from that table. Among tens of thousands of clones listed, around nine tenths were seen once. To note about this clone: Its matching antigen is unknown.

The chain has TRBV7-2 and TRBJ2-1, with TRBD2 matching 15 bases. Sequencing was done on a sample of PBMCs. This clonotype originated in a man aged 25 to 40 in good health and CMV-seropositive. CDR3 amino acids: CASSSRTSGRVNEQFF. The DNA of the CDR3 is TGTGCCAGCAGCTCCAGGACTAGCGGGAGGGTCAATGAGCAGTTCTTC.